This TCR beta chain is from a study of cytomegalovirus exposure and HLA in healthy donors (dated by TCRdb to the late 2010s). In terms of the full investigation: An earlier analysis of a few hundred of the donors reported under 300 Gb of sequence data and approximately 120 million unique TCR beta sequences obtained from about 200 million T cells. An early release covering more than 500 HLA-typed donors comprised approximately 290 gigabases of sequencing data and 85 million to 100 million unique TCR sequences. Of the roughly 400 genotyped donors, 65% to 90% were placed in the genetic ancestry cluster associated with self-reported Caucasian donors. The aim of the study was to test whether cataloging public T cell receptors could identify signatures of past pathogen exposure. Using immunosequencing, the study profiled T cell repertoires from roughly 650 subjects and related those repertoires to cytomegalovirus serostatus. In addition to the first cohort of approximately 650 subjects, a separate validation cohort of about 120 different subjects was used. To predict cytomegalovirus infection status, the study combined high-throughput TCR immunosequencing, statistical association of individual TCRs with disease status, and machine learning. In a later analysis, previously published TCR beta repertoires from 670 or so donors were re-analyzed and high-resolution HLA genotyping was added so that TCR occurrence patterns could be studied. In the later analysis, no new phenotypic data were used to find candidate immune exposures; instead, reliance was placed on TCR beta sequences and their occurrence across donors. An earlier analysis of approximately 500 of the donors applied high-throughput TCR beta sequencing to assess whether each TCR beta V gene segment acted as functional or pseudogenic. Donor age, sex, ethnicity and CMV serostatus were collected together with the repertoire data. Genome-wide SNP genotypes for about 60% of the 666 donors were used in a later genetic analysis, which treated that subset as a discovery cohort. All discovery cohort repertoires had been generated on a single sequencing platform. HLA typing covered class I and class II loci at four-digit resolution. The number of typed donors differed by locus: about 629-630 for A, B, C, DRB1 and DQB1; approximately 520 for DQA1; approximately 610 for DPA1; and some 470 for DPB1. Four to six DR-DQ haplotypes were handled as single units for association and clustering, since linkage in the cohort was strong. On average, about 200,000 unique TCR beta nucleotide sequences were sequenced per donor among 350 to 400 genotyped donors of the cohort, with roughly 18% of those sequences being non-productive.

To prepare the library, the immunoSEQ multiplex PCR assay was applied. The multiplex PCR relied on a mix of 60 forward primers for TCR Vbeta segments and 13 reverse primers for TCR Jbeta segments. The CDR3 region of rearranged TCR beta genes was amplified from genomic DNA by a multiplex PCR assay. The Illumina HiSeq System was used to sequence the amplified TCR beta libraries as 87-base-pair reads. The authors processed their data as follows. Across the roughly 640 repertoires, a later analysis counted tens of millions of unique TCR beta chains, roughly 11 million of which were shared by at least two donors. A nearest-neighbor algorithm error-corrected the raw reads and collapsed the reads into unique sequences, merging closely related sequences to remove PCR and sequencing errors. V, D and J gene segments were assigned by aligning CDR3 sequences to IMGT reference sequences. For a sequence to be retained, a match of at least six nucleotides was required to both a V gene segment and a J gene segment. A rearrangement was called productive if the CDR3 had no stop codons and remained in frame with V and J, and every other rearrangement was called non-productive. Following IMGT convention, CDR3 was defined as the stretch from the second conserved V-encoded cysteine to the conserved J-encoded phenylalanine. Sequences without an unambiguous match to a single V gene segment were excluded from the earlier analysis of 450 to 650 of the donors. An earlier analysis of 587 of the donors classified V segments as functional when productive rearrangements were above 56.7% and as segregating when the standard deviation between donors was above 5%. A statistical classification framework was developed to diagnose cytomegalovirus status using the catalog of TCR beta chain sequences. In a later analysis, V and J genes were assigned by comparing TCR nucleotide sequences against IMGT/GENE-DB human TR gene sequences. A later analysis assigned CDR3 sequences and most-parsimonious VDJ recombination scenarios with the TCRdist pipeline. A later analysis defined each TCR beta chain by its CDR3 amino acid sequence plus V-gene family, and excluded reads lacking a unique V-gene family. As a way to deal with suspected cross-contamination and a sequencing artifact, a later analysis dropped 640 or so nucleotide sequences that were highly shared and had low generation probability. For each public chain, a later analysis derived a clonal expansion index from normalized ranks of inferred template counts within each repertoire. In a later analysis, generation probabilities were computed with a VDJ recombination model fitted to out-of-frame rearrangements, and the resulting probabilities were checked against IGoR. In a later analysis, TCR-TCR, TCR-HLA and TCR-CMV co-occurrence was scored with hypergeometric tests, and a repertoire-size bias correction was applied to TCR pairs. False discovery rates were estimated in a later analysis by permuting HLA or CMV assignments 20 times. In a later analysis, co-occurring TCRs were grouped using DBSCAN, and TCRdist sequence similarity was added for clustering within HLA-allele-positive subsets. Repertoires with fewer than 30,000 or more than 120,000 public chains were left out of co-occurrence clustering, as were four to six repertoires with anomalous nucleotide sharing. In TCRdb, the immuneACCESS table is reduced to in-frame sequences with V and J assigned. These tables do not hold every clone; where another copy was compared, an unresolved V gene accounts for under half, and the others remain unexplained. V and J calls and clone size follow that table, whereas D and trimming were derived from the DNA. The sample table holds 70,000 or so clones. 2.4% of the sample belongs to the ten largest clones.

As to this clone: The target of this receptor is not known.

Study-wide conclusions, independent of this receptor: In a later genetic analysis, a missense DCLRE1C variant was associated with V-gene and J-gene trimming of TCR beta chains, and the association was replicated in an independent cohort. The 87-base-pair reads could not distinguish some IMGT-functional V segments, including TRBV6-2 and TRBV6-3, so those segments were excluded. Several of the top co-occurrence clusters appeared to be linked to parvovirus B19, influenza, CMV and Epstein-Barr virus, according to a later analysis. Strong co-occurrence of HLA alleles, especially DR and DQ, made assigning TCR associations to individual alleles difficult. The authors suggested that the approach could potentially be generalized to other disease states and immunological phenotypes. A later analysis associated about 16,000 TCR beta sequences with specific HLA alleles at a false discovery rate of 0.05. In a later analysis, most CMV-associated TCR beta chains were found to appear HLA-restricted, with HLA associations seemingly driven largely by CMV exposure. Because HLA typing was missing for some donors at each locus, association tests included only the typed subset. Presence/absence analyses assumed roughly uniform sequencing depth across donors, an assumption that may not hold. The study listed approximately 150 TCR beta chains as associated with cytomegalovirus. A group of highly shared sequence variants was considered likely to be a technical artifact of the sequencing pipeline. A further reported finding was that TCR beta sequences accurately predicted the HLA-A and HLA-B alleles for most subjects in the first cohort. Across donors, most TCR sequences were observed very rarely, whereas some public TCRs were present in many individuals. The cohort was sequenced for TCR beta chains only, and without alpha or paired-chain data the features that could be detected were limited. Correlated functional status among segregating V segments might reflect linkage disequilibrium, but an unknown experimental factor could not be ruled out. The only immune exposure information available for the cohort was CMV serostatus. Three of the identified cytomegalovirus-associated TCR beta chains were confirmed in vitro to be specific for cytomegalovirus antigens. Because counts were too low, seventeen rarely observed V segments, including chromosome 9 orphons, were excluded from the earlier analysis of 500 to 700 of the donors. In a later genetic analysis, fewer N-insertions in productive TCRs were reported among donors in an Asian-associated ancestry cluster than the approximately 710-donor mean. In an earlier analysis of around 500 of the donors, most TCR beta V segments appeared in productive rearrangements about 87% or about 30% of the time, broadly matching IMGT annotations. Cytomegalovirus status was reported to be diagnosed by the classifier with high specificity and sensitivity in both the original and validation cohorts. In a later analysis, HLA-associated TCR beta chains showed more clonal expansion and lower generation probabilities than non-associated chains that were equally common. According to a later analysis, TCR association rates differed among HLA loci, with DRB1 alleles showing the most associated TCRs and HLA-C alleles showing the fewest.

The CDR3, from cysteine to phenylalanine, totals 14 residues. Here the CDR3 DNA is all that survives: 42 bases in frame from base 1. Between the V and J ends, shortened by 6 bases and 4 bases respectively, the junction contains 13 bases. Based on the germline V gene (reference sequence), the CDR1 and CDR2 sequences are LNHNV and YYDKDF. The cohort comprised more than 550 healthy bone marrow donors. Cohort members were all nominally healthy when sampled, although unrecorded immune exposures were likely present. The donor was CMV seropositive and was included in the group of 250 to 350 seropositive cohort members. A peripheral blood sample was provided by each donor, and peripheral blood mononuclear cells were used for TCR beta sequencing. The Qiagen DNeasy Blood Extraction Kit was used to extract genomic DNA from the blood cell samples.

The chain links TRBV15 with TRBJ1-3; TRBD1 might be the D gene, on 6 matching bases. This sequence was found in a female donor in good health and CMV-seropositive. Sequencing was performed on PBMCs. CDR3 region: CATRATGTGNTIYF. The nucleotide sequence reads TGTGCCACCAGGGCAACAGGGACAGGAAACACCATATATTTT. Reference TRBV15 and TRBJ1-3 genes cover what lies past the CDR3, so the full variable domain is DAMVIQNPRYQVTQFGKPVTLSCSQTLNHNVMYWYQQKSSQAPKLLFHYYDKDFNNEADTPDNFQSRRPNTSFCFLDIRSPGLGDTAMYLCATRATGTGNTIYFGEGSWLTVV.